This T cell receptor (beta chain) was captured in a study of blood T cell repertoires in COVID-19. In the source study's methods: Estimation of nucleated cell counts relied on the amplification of reference gene primers. Sequencing used immunoSEQ multiplex PCR; TCRdb keeps in-frame clones, though not all of them. The DNA gave D and trimming, while V, J and clone size come from that table. The repertoire holds 320,000 or so clones, around 90% seen once, with roughly 5.2% in the top ten. This clone was seen only once. Recovered participants had two consecutive negative NP/OP PCR tests, healthcare professional clearance, or symptom resolution. V lost 0 bases and J lost 2, with 12 bases in between. The CDR3 totals 16 residues. Per the germline V gene, CDR1 is SGHTA and CDR2 is FQGNSA.

The TCR was taken from a man aged 55 to 70 who had recovered from COVID-19. V usage is TRBV7-2 and J usage is TRBJ2-3; tentative D call: TRBD2 (6 bases). Sequenced material: PBMCs or T cells enriched from blood (not recorded which). CDR3 sequence: CASSLAGGLTTDTQYF. CDR3 in DNA: TGTGCCAGCAGCTTAGCGGGGGGACTTACCACAGATACGCAGTATTTT. Full variable domain (outside the CDR3, taken from reference TRBV7-2 and TRBJ2-3): GAGVSQSPSNKVTEKGKDVELRCDPISGHTALYWYRQSLGQGLEFLIYFQGNSAPDKSGLPSDRFSAERTGGSVSTLTIQRTQQEDSAVYLCASSLAGGLTTDTQYFGPGTRLTVL.